This is a list of T cell receptor beta chains from one sample in a study of cytotoxic CD8 clonotypes in ibrutinib-treated CLL. Using immunoSEQ multiplex PCR, the repertoire was profiled, and TCRdb retains in-frame clones only, with some absent. This sample carries tens of thousands of clones, roughly 80% of them seen once, and the ten largest clones take roughly 40%. The sequencing here drew on PBMCs, taken after 24 months of ibrutinib treatment. The receptors shown here come from a human donor with chronic lymphocytic leukemia. Both conserved end residues are part of each CDR3. The order of the fields is clone size, J gene, D gene, V gene, CDR3 protein, CDR3 DNA. D genes are given only for firm matches. Size is omitted from some rows. Given values are once, few, many or a class for expanded clones.

size: .; J: TRBJ2-5; D: .; V: TRBV6-5; CDR3: CASRFLSETQYF; DNA: TGTGCCAGCAGATTTCTTTCGGAGACCCAGTACTTC
size: .; J: TRBJ2-3; D: TRBD2; V: TRBV30; CDR3: CAWSVPDSGNIGSRDTQYF; DNA: TGTGCCTGGAGTGTACCGGATAGCGGGAATATTGGAAGTAGAGATACGCAGTATTTT
size: .; J: TRBJ2-5; D: TRBD1; V: TRBV5-6; CDR3: CASNNRGFGETQYF; DNA: TGTGCCAGCAACAACAGGGGGTTTGGGGAGACCCAGTACTTC
size: once; J: TRBJ1-2; D: .; V: TRBV4-3; CDR3: CASSQDEGTRPGRYTF; DNA: TGCGCCAGCAGCCAAGATGAGGGCACCCGGCCGGGTCGCTACACCTTC
size: .; J: TRBJ1-4; D: TRBD1; V: TRBV6-5; CDR3: CASGQGDRKLFF; DNA: TGTGCGAGCGGACAGGGGGATAGAAAACTGTTTTTT
size: .; J: TRBJ2-5; D: TRBD2; V: TRBV28; CDR3: CASSRWTSGRGAQYF; DNA: TGTGCCAGCAGTCGGTGGACTAGCGGGAGAGGGGCCCAGTACTTC
size: once; J: TRBJ2-5; D: .; V: TRBV6-1; CDR3: CASSERGETQYF; DNA: TGTGCCAGCAGTGAACGTGGGGAGACCCAGTACTTC
size: .; J: TRBJ2-3; D: .; V: TRBV9; CDR3: CASSTRGDTQYF; DNA: TGTGCCAGCAGCACCCGGGGCGATACGCAGTATTTT
size: .; J: TRBJ1-2; D: TRBD1; V: TRBV4-2; CDR3: CASSQGTGRHYGYTF; DNA: TGTGCCAGCAGCCAGGGGACAGGGAGACACTATGGCTACACCTTC
size: .; J: TRBJ2-3; D: .; V: TRBV7-3; CDR3: CASSLPGVHTQYF; DNA: TGTGCCAGCAGCTTACCAGGGGTGCATACGCAGTATTTT
size: once; J: TRBJ2-5; D: .; V: TRBV20-1; CDR3: CSGSPQETQYF; DNA: TGCAGTGGGTCCCCGCAAGAGACCCAGTACTTC
size: .; J: TRBJ1-3; D: .; V: TRBV5-4; CDR3: CARPSKDRGGNTIYF; DNA: TGTGCCAGACCCAGCAAGGACCGAGGTGGAAACACCATATATTTT
size: few; J: TRBJ1-2; D: TRBD1; V: TRBV27; CDR3: CASSLSGTAGYGYTF; DNA: TGTGCCAGCAGTTTATCCGGGACAGCGGGCTATGGCTACACCTTC
size: .; J: TRBJ2-1; D: .; V: TRBV19; CDR3: CASSIQTYNEQFF; DNA: TGTGCCAGTAGTATACAGACCTACAATGAGCAGTTCTTC
size: .; J: TRBJ1-2; D: .; V: TRBV15; CDR3: CATSRDPGGYYGYTF; DNA: TGTGCCACCAGCAGAGACCCGGGTGGCTACTATGGCTACACCTTC
size: .; J: TRBJ2-3; D: .; V: TRBV6-6; CDR3: CASRASTDTQYF; DNA: TGTGCCAGCAGGGCTAGCACAGATACGCAGTATTTT
size: .; J: TRBJ2-2; D: .; V: TRBV18; CDR3: CASSVVTSTGELFF; DNA: TGTGCCAGCTCAGTGGTCACCAGCACCGGGGAGCTGTTTTTT
size: .; J: TRBJ2-7; D: .; V: TRBV30; CDR3: CAWNPTGSTYEQYF; DNA: TGTGCCTGGAACCCAACAGGGTCGACCTACGAGCAGTACTTC
size: .; J: TRBJ2-5; D: TRBD1; V: TRBV5-1; CDR3: CASSQGQGQETQYF; DNA: TGCGCCAGCAGCCAGGGACAGGGGCAAGAGACCCAGTACTTC
size: .; J: TRBJ2-1; D: TRBD2; V: TRBV4-3; CDR3: CASSPPDGLAQFF; DNA: TGCGCCAGCAGCCCCCCAGATGGACTAGCCCAGTTCTTC
size: .; J: TRBJ2-1; D: TRBD2; V: TRBV2; CDR3: CASRAGTSFAEQFF; DNA: TGTGCCAGCAGAGCCGGGACTAGCTTTGCTGAGCAGTTCTTC
size: .; J: TRBJ1-1; D: .; V: TRBV5-1; CDR3: CASSSYVEAFF; DNA: TGCGCCAGCAGCTCTTACGTCGAAGCTTTCTTT